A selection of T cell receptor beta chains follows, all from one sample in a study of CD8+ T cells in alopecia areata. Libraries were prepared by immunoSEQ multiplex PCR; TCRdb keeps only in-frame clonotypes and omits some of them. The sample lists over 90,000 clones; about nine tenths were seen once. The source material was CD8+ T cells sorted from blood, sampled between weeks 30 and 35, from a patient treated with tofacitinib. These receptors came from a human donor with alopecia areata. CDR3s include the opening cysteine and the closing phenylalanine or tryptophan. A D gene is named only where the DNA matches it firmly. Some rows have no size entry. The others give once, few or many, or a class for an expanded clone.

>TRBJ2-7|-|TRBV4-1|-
CASSQAKTSVEQYF
TGCGCCAGCAGCCAAGCGAAGACTAGTGTGGAGCAGTACTTC
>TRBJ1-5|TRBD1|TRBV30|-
CAWSVGQGAEPQHF
TGTGCCTGGAGTGTAGGGCAGGGGGCAGAGCCCCAGCATTTT
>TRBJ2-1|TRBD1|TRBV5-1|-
CASSLEGTGINEQFF
TGCGCCAGCAGCTTGGAGGGGACAGGGATCAATGAGCAGTTCTTC
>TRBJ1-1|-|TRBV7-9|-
CSLVGGRNTEAFF
TGTTCCCTGGTTGGGGGGAGAAACACTGAAGCTTTCTTT
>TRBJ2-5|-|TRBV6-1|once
CASTSDQETQYF
TGTGCCAGCACCAGCGACCAAGAGACCCAGTACTTC
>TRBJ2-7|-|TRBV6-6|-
CASSRQVTVDEQYF
TGTGCCAGCAGTCGACAGGTAACGGTGGACGAGCAGTACTTC
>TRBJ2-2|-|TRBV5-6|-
CASNIGGELFF
TGTGCCAGTAACATCGGCGGGGAGCTGTTTTTT
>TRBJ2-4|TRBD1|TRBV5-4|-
CASSLGDSIKYF
TGTGCCAGCAGCTTGGGGGACAGTATAAAGTACTTC
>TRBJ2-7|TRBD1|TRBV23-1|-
CASSQSRGTAREFSYEQYF
TGCGCCAGCAGTCAATCGAGGGGGACAGCCCGCGAGTTCTCCTACGAGCAGTACTTC
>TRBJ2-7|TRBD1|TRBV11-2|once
CASSFGTDYYEQYF
TGTGCCAGCAGCTTTGGGACAGACTACTACGAGCAGTACTTC
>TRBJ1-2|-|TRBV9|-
CASSPPGGGYGYTF
TGTGCCAGCAGCCCTCCTGGAGGGGGCTATGGCTACACCTTC
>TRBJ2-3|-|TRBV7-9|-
CASSLEGHSTDTQYF
TGTGCCAGCAGCTTAGAAGGTCACAGCACAGATACGCAGTATTTT
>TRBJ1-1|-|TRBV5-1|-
CASSLGTGQLNTEAFF
TGCGCCAGCAGCTTGGGCACCGGACAGCTGAACACTGAAGCTTTCTTT
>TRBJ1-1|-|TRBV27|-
CASSFGGDTEAFF
TGTGCCAGCAGTTTTGGAGGGGACACTGAAGCTTTCTTT
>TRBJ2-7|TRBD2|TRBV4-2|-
CASSPEVAGEQYF
TGTGCCAGCAGCCCCGAGGTAGCGGGAGAGCAGTACTTC
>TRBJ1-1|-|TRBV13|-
CASRERGGLDTEAFF
TGTGCCAGCAGAGAGAGGGGCGGACTGGACACTGAAGCTTTCTTT
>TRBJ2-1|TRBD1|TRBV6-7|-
CATEEGTQGAPPNEQFF
TGTGCCACCGAAGAGGGGACACAGGGGGCCCCCCCCAATGAGCAGTTCTTC
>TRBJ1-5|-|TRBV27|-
CASSLGTNQPQHF
TGTGCCAGCAGTTTAGGGACTAATCAGCCCCAGCATTTT
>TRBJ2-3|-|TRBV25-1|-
CASSQWGGTDTQYF
TGTGCCAGCAGTCAATGGGGCGGTACAGATACGCAGTATTTT
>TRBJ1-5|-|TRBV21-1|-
CASSVEYSAWRGGYSNQPQHF
TGTGCCAGCAGCGTGGAGTATTCAGCGTGGAGGGGGGGGTATAGCAATCAGCCCCAGCATTTT
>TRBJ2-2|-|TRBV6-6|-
CASSNTGELFF
TGTGCCAGCAGTAACACCGGGGAGCTGTTTTTT
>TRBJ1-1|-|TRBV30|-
CAWTLGGGGTEAFF
TGTGCCTGGACCTTGGGGGGGGGAGGCACTGAAGCTTTCTTT
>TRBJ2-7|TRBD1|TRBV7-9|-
CASSSRKGTGFYEQYF
TGTGCCAGCAGCTCCCGAAAGGGGACAGGGTTCTACGAGCAGTACTTC
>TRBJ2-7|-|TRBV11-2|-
CASSFQGSSYEQYF
TGTGCCAGCAGCTTCCAGGGCAGCTCCTACGAGCAGTACTTC
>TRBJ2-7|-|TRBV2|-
CASCGLIYEQYF
TGTGCCAGCTGTGGCCTAATCTACGAGCAGTACTTC
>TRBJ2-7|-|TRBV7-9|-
CASSSEMGRYEQYF
TGTGCCAGCAGCTCTGAAATGGGACGCTACGAGCAGTACTTC
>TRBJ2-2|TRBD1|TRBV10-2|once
CASSEDRGYTGELFF
TGCGCCAGCAGTGAAGACAGGGGTTATACCGGGGAGCTGTTTTTT
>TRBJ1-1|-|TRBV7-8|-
CASSLAPGETEAFF
TGTGCCAGCAGCTTAGCGCCGGGCGAAACTGAAGCTTTCTTT
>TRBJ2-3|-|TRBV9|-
CASSVDGSESDTQYF
TGTGCCAGCAGCGTAGATGGCAGTGAATCAGATACGCAGTATTTT
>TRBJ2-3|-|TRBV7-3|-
CASSLRGQTTDTQYF
TGTGCCAGCAGCTTAAGAGGACAGACCACAGATACGCAGTATTTT
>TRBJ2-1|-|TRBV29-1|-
CSVSPGGGSYNEQFF
TGCAGCGTCTCACCGGGGGGCGGGAGCTACAATGAGCAGTTCTTC
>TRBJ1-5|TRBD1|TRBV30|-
CAWSSSPGQGIGPQHF
TGTGCCTGGAGTTCATCTCCGGGACAGGGGATAGGGCCCCAGCATTTT
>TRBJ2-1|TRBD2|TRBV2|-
CARATSGSHNEQFF
TGTGCCAGAGCAACTAGCGGGAGTCACAATGAGCAGTTCTTC
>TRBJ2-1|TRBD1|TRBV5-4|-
CASSLDHRGSEQFF
TGTGCCAGCAGCTTGGACCACAGGGGAAGCGAGCAGTTCTTC
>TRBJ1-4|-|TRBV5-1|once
CASSPRRLRLEKLFF
TGCGCCAGCAGCCCCAGACGCCTGAGGCTTGAAAAACTGTTTTTT
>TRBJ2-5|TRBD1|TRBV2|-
CAWVRTGGQETQYF
TGTGCCTGGGTCCGGACAGGGGGCCAAGAGACCCAGTACTTC
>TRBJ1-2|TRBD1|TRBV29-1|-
CSVGLGTGGDYGYTF
TGCAGCGTTGGGTTGGGGACAGGGGGCGACTATGGCTACACCTTC
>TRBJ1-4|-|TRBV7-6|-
CASSRGDNEKLFF
TGTGCCAGCAGCCGGGGCGATAATGAAAAACTGTTTTTT
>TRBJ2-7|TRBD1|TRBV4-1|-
CASSQEGQGVDEQYF
TGCGCCAGCAGCCAAGAAGGACAGGGAGTAGACGAGCAGTACTTC
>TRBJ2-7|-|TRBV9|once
CASSGDGRSYEQYF
TGTGCCAGCAGCGGAGACGGCCGCTCCTACGAGCAGTACTTC
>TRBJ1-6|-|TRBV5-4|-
CASSLVQGGSPLHF
TGTGCCAGCAGCTTGGTGCAGGGAGGGTCACCCCTCCACTTT
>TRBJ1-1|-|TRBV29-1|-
CSAVGGEWDTEAFF
TGCAGCGCTGTGGGCGGGGAATGGGACACTGAAGCTTTCTTT